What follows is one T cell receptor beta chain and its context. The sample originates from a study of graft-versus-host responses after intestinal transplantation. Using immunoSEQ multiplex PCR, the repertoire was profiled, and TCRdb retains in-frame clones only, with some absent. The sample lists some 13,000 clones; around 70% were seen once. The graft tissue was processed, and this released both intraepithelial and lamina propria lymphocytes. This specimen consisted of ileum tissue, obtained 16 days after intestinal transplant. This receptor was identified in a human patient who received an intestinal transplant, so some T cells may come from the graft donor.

The CDR3 spells CASSFLGVGTEAFF. As DNA, the CDR3 is TGCGCCAGCAGCTTCTTAGGGGTAGGGACTGAAGCTTTCTTT. This chain uses TRBV5-1 with TRBJ1-1, with a weak D call TRBD1 (5 bases). Germline CDR1 reads SGHRS; CDR2 reads YFSETQ. The CDR3 consists of 14 residues. Trimming shortened V by 2 bases and J by 5 bases, and 13 bases separated the two germline ends. Supplemented by reference TRBV5-1 and TRBJ1-1, the full variable domain reads KAGVTQTPRYLIKTRGQQVTLSCSPISGHRSVSWYQQTPGQGLQFLFEYFSETQRNKGNFPGRFSGRQFSNSRSEMNVSTLELGDSALYLCASSFLGVGTEAFFGQGTRLTVV.